The 3 T cell receptor beta chains presented below share a single source sample, sequenced in a study of CD8 T cells in ankylosing spondylitis. TCRdb re-called the 5' RACE reads through MiXCR, storing one row per CDR3 protein. The table records about 23,000 distinct CDR3 sequences, about a sixth of them present only once. The sequencing sample was made of blood. The receptors shown here come from a male donor with ankylosing spondylitis or in good health (not recorded which).

The chain is built from TRBV7-2 and TRBJ2-5, with D possibly being TRBD2 (7 bases). The CDR3 contains 13 residues. V was pared by 5 bases and J by 4 bases, with 11 bases between. Germline V gene lookup returns CDR1 SGHTA and CDR2 FQGNSA. The CDR3 region has the DNA TGTGCCAGCAGCCCGGGGGGCGGAGAGACCCAGTACTTC. Translating gives CASSPGGGETQYF.

This clonotype was seen ten or more times. The genes are TRBV29-1 and TRBJ2-7; weak D call: TRBD1 (6 bases). Trimming removed 2 bases from V and 1 base from J, with 15 bases in between. Germline values: CDR1 SQVTM, CDR2 ANQGSEA. The CDR3 sequence is 15 residues long. The CDR3 region has the DNA TGCAGCGTTGAACTCCGGGACACAACATCCTACGAGCAGTACGTC. Protein: CSVELRDTTSYEQYV.

The CDR3 reads CASSRAGGTPIAQYF. The CDR3 DNA reads as TGTGCCAGCAGTCGAGCGGGAGGTACCCCAATAGCGCAGTATTTT. The chain has TRBV7-3 and TRBJ2-3, with 9 positions matching TRBD2. Germline V CDR1 and CDR2: SGHTA, FQGTGA. There are 15 residues in the CDR3. After removal of 6 bases from V and 10 bases from J, the junction contained 14 bases not matched to a gene.